Shown below are 26 T cell receptor beta chains from a single sample sequenced in a study of PD-1 blockade in classical Hodgkin lymphoma (dated by TCRdb to the early 2020s). Libraries were constructed by the immunoSEQ multiplex PCR assay. TCRdb holds this immuneACCESS table with in-frame rearrangements only. Some clones are missing; in checked studies, unresolved V genes explain under half, and the rest has no known cause. This sample gives under 95,000 clones in total; 85% to 95% of them show up just once. The top ten clones comprise roughly 3% of the sample. The meaning of the sample's time point label: cycle 2 day 1 (C2D1) of nivolumab. Every trial patient had relapsed after autologous stem cell transplantation, and cohorts A, B and C differed in prior brentuximab vedotin exposure. This specimen was peripheral blood mononuclear cells (PBMCs), taken before the second cycle of nivolumab. These receptors were obtained from a human donor with classical Hodgkin lymphoma.

CDR3 sequence reads: CASSDMGGSSYNEQFF. The CDR3 DNA is TGTGCCAGCAGTGATATGGGCGGTAGCTCCTACAATGAGCAGTTCTTC. The V call is TRBV2, the J call TRBJ2-1; D call uncertain. V gave up 3 bases and J gave up 0 bases, with 12 bases separating them. The CDR3 has 16 amino acids. CDR1 SNHLY and CDR2 FYNNEI come from the germline V gene.

The chain uses TRBV27 and TRBJ1-5, with TRBD1 matching over 8 bases. J gave up 9 bases and V 5 bases, and 9 bases lay outside the gene matches. The CDR3 covers 14 residues. Per germline, CDR1 MNHEY and CDR2 SMNVEV (reference sequence). This CDR3 is CASSLDRGYVPQHF. DNA of the CDR3: TGTGCCAGCAGTCTAGACAGGGGTTATGTGCCCCAGCATTTT.

As DNA, the CDR3 is TGCGCCAGCAGCCGGGATGGCTCCTACGAGCAGTACTTC. Protein sequence: CASSRDGSYEQYF. The gene calls are TRBV5-1 and TRBJ2-7, with D tentatively TRBD2 (5 bases). The CDR3 spans 13 residues. The V and J ends lost 4 bases and 0 bases respectively, with 8 bases between them. Germline loops: CDR1 SGHRS, CDR2 YFSETQ.

The chain has TRBV5-1 and TRBJ1-1; 7 bases align to TRBD1. The ends lost 3 bases at V and 4 bases at J; junction bases unmatched: 9. In germline, CDR1 is SGHRS, CDR2 YFSETQ. This CDR3 spans 15 amino acids. For the CDR3, the DNA is TGCGCCAGCAGCTGGACAGGTAAATGGGGCACTGAAGCTTTCTTT. Residues: CASSWTGKWGTEAFF.

CDR3 nucleotides: TGTGCCAGCCCCGCCAGGGCCCGTATCCGACTAGCGGGTGAGCAGTTCTTC. It specifies CASPARARIRLAGEQFF. The V call is TRBV21-1, the J call TRBJ2-1; TRBD2, the table's D call, was not compared with the DNA. TRBV21-1 is designated a pseudogene. This CDR3 has 17 residues.

This chain links TRBV5-1 with TRBJ2-7; D call uncertain. V was clipped by 5 bases and J by 5 bases, with 8 bases between them. The CDR3 consists of 11 residues. The germline V gene encodes CDR1 SGHRS and CDR2 YFSETQ. CDR3 bases: TGCGCCAGCAGGCAGGCCGACGAGCAGTACTTC. Encoded protein: CASRQADEQYF.

This rearrangement joins TRBV7-2 to TRBJ1-2; TRBD1 might be the D (5 bases). The CDR3 has 14 amino acids. Trimming pared 6 bases from V and 2 bases from J, leaving 13 bases between. Germline loops: CDR1 SGHTA, CDR2 FQGNSA. This CDR3 is CASSLRAANYGYTF. The DNA for the CDR3 is TGTGCCAGCAGTCTCAGGGCCGCGAACTATGGCTACACCTTC.

The chain uses TRBV6-1 and TRBJ1-1; a possible D gene is TRBD1 (6 bases). Germline V gene sequence: CDR1 MNHNS, CDR2 SASEGT. The V and J ends lost 5 bases and 1 base respectively, with 8 bases between them. The CDR3 spans 13 residues. The CDR3 DNA is TGTGCCAGCAGTCCCAGGGGGAACACTGAAGCTTTCTTT. Translating it yields CASSPRGNTEAFF.

The chain recombines TRBV5-6 with TRBJ2-5; 7 bases map to TRBD1. The CDR3 is 14 amino acids. Looked up from germline, CDR1 is SGHDT and CDR2 is YYEEEE. Trimming cost V 5 bases and J 4 bases; bases outside gene matches: 8. The CDR3 loop reads CASRETGWGETQYF. CDR3 in DNA: TGTGCCAGCAGGGAGACAGGGTGGGGAGAGACCCAGTACTTC.

V and J are TRBV2 and TRBJ1-5, with a tentative D call TRBD1 (5 bases). V lost 6 bases, J lost 3 bases, and 12 bases lay in between. The CDR3 runs to 14 residues. Germline lookup yields CDR1 SNHLY and CDR2 FYNNEI. The CDR3 nucleotides are TGTGCCAGCAGCGGGACTTACGCCAATCAGCCCCAGCATTTT. Its translation is CASSGTYANQPQHF.

The chain uses TRBV28 and TRBJ2-7; D is perhaps TRBD1 or TRBD2 (5 bases each). Germline lookup yields CDR1 MDHEN and CDR2 SYDVKM. CDR3 size: 16 residues. V dropped 4 bases and J dropped 2 bases, with 18 bases sitting between them. The CDR3 protein is CASSSEIRDGAYEQYF. The CDR3 region has the DNA TGTGCCAGCAGTTCCGAAATCCGGGACGGAGCCTACGAGCAGTACTTC.

The gene calls are TRBV4-1 and TRBJ2-5, with 8 bases aligning to TRBD2. The CDR3 has 13 amino acids. The germline CDR1 and CDR2 sequences are MGHRA and YSYEKL. The V segment lost 4 bases and the J segment 4 bases; nucleotides outside the gene matches: 2. CDR3: CASSPAGAETQYF. The CDR3 coding sequence is TGCGCCAGCAGCCCAGCGGGAGCAGAGACCCAGTACTTC.

The chain combines TRBV7-8 with TRBJ1-5, with no clear D. The V gene's germline CDR1 is SGHVS and CDR2 FQNEAQ. Trimming left V 4 bases short and J 5 bases short, with 15 bases between. This CDR3 has 15 residues. The CDR3 reads CASSSPVPIDQPQHF. The CDR3 coding sequence is TGTGCCAGCAGCTCTCCAGTCCCGATCGATCAGCCCCAGCATTTT.

The chain links TRBV6-5 to TRBJ2-3; 7 bases align to TRBD2. This CDR3 is built from 15 residues. With 0 bases clipped from V and 6 bases from J, the junction kept 6 bases outside the gene matches. The germline gives CDR1 MNHEY, CDR2 SVGAGI. CDR3 residues: CASSYSPLLADTQYF. The CDR3 DNA reads TGTGCCAGCAGTTACTCCCCCCTACTAGCGGATACGCAGTATTTT.

This sequence joins TRBV27 and TRBJ1-5; D uncertain. V shed 1 base and J shed 6 bases, with 4 bases lying between them. The CDR3 contains 12 residues. Germline lookup yields CDR1 MNHEY and CDR2 SMNVEV (reference sequence). CDR3 loop: CASSLLGQPQHF. Written as DNA, the CDR3 is TGTGCCAGCAGTTTATTAGGTCAGCCCCAGCATTTT.

This clone was found once. The chain couples TRBV18 to TRBJ2-2, with 11 bases matching TRBD1. The junction had 24 bases not matched to a gene; V was cut back by 6 bases and J by 3 bases. The CDR3 covers 22 residues. Germline V gives CDR1 KGHSH, CDR2 LQKENI. The CDR3, as DNA: TGTGCCAGCTCGACACAGTTCACTCCTAGACAGGGACAGGGGGTTCACACCGGGGAGCTGTTTTTT. This codes for CASSTQFTPRQGQGVHTGELFF. Supplemented by reference TRBV18 and TRBJ2-2, the full variable domain reads NAGVMQNPRHLVRRRGQEARLRCSPMKGHSHVYWYRQLPEEGLKFMVYLQKENIIDESGMPKERFSAEFPKEGPSILRIQQVVRGDSAAYFCASSTQFTPRQGQGVHTGELFFGEGSRLTVL.

This clone is a singleton in its sample. This sample also contains other DNA sequences that code for the same CDR3. The rearrangement uses TRBV19 and TRBJ2-1; D remains unclear. The CDR3 has 12 residues. Germline V lookup: CDR1 LNHDA, CDR2 SQIVND (reference sequence). V lost 3 bases and J lost 4, with 4 bases in between. Here the CDR3 DNA reads TGTGCCAGTAGTATTGGGTACAATGAGCAGTTCTTC. This sequence encodes CASSIGYNEQFF. The full variable domain, its missing parts supplied by reference TRBV19 and TRBJ2-1, is DGGITQSPKYLFRKEGQNVTLSCEQNLNHDAMYWYRQDPGQGLRLIYYSQIVNDFQKGDIAEGYSVSREKKESFPLTVTSAQKNPTAFYLCASSIGYNEQFFGPGTRLTVL.

The CDR3 protein is CASSRTRSNQPQHF. The CDR3 DNA sequence: TGTGCCAGCAGCCGTACCAGAAGCAATCAGCCCCAGCATTTT. The rearrangement joins TRBV7-9 to TRBJ1-5; the D is unclear. Per germline, CDR1 SEHNR and CDR2 FQNEAQ (reference sequence). The germline V and J ends were trimmed by 5 bases and 1 base, with 9 bases remaining between them. The CDR3 extends over 14 amino acids.

This sequence joins TRBV28 and TRBJ2-3, with TRBD2 matching over 9 bases. This CDR3 spans 15 amino acids. Trimming at V came to 3 bases and at J to 4 bases, leaving 5 bases not matched to a gene. Germline V gene sequence: CDR1 MDHEN, CDR2 SYDVKM. The CDR3 is CASSFFAGGPDTQYF. In DNA form, the CDR3 reads TGTGCCAGCAGTTTTTTCGCGGGAGGGCCAGATACGCAGTATTTT.

The chain carries TRBV4-1 and TRBJ1-2, with 9 positions matching TRBD1. In germline, CDR1 is MGHRA, CDR2 YSYEKL. Losses at the gene ends were 0 bases for V and 7 bases for J; bases not matched to a gene: 6. The CDR3 is 15 amino acids. CDR3 region: CASSQDRGQGSGYTF. CDR3 DNA sequence: TGCGCCAGCAGCCAAGATCGAGGACAGGGGTCTGGCTACACCTTC.

The chain joins TRBV9 to TRBJ2-5; D gene unclear. The CDR3 covers 12 residues. Trimming removed 4 bases from V and 3 bases from J, with 7 bases in between. Germline lookup yields CDR1 SGDLS and CDR2 YYNGEE. The CDR3, as DNA: TGTGCCAGCAGCCCTCGTGAAGAGACCCAGTACTTC. Translation gives CASSPREETQYF.

This clone was seen once. The chain employs TRBV2 and TRBJ1-6; tentative D call: TRBD1 (5 bases). V was pared by 8 bases and J by 8 bases, with 10 bases between. The CDR3 contains 12 residues. Germline V gives CDR1 SNHLY, CDR2 FYNNEI. In DNA form, the CDR3 reads TGTGCCAGCCGGCAGGGCGATTCACCCCTCCACTTT. This codes for CASRQGDSPLHF.

This chain connects TRBV13 to TRBJ2-7; 9 bases fit TRBD1. The germline V gene has CDR1 PRHDT and CDR2 FYEKMQ (reference sequence). The V gene end was trimmed by 5 bases and the J gene end by 4 bases; junction bases not matched to a gene: 9. This CDR3 is built from 15 residues. The CDR3 loop is CASSGPGQGRYEQYF. CDR3 DNA: TGTGCCAGCAGCGGGCCGGGACAGGGTAGATACGAGCAGTACTTC.

This clone was counted once. The chain has TRBV6-1 and TRBJ2-4, with D tentatively TRBD1 or TRBD2 (6 bases each). The CDR3 contains 16 residues. With 1 base removed from V and 6 bases from J, the gap between germline ends came to 16 bases. Germline V lookup: CDR1 MNHNS, CDR2 SASEGT. This CDR3 is CASSEGVVGGRNIQYF. CDR3 in DNA: TGTGCCAGCAGTGAAGGGGTGGTCGGGGGCCGAAACATTCAGTACTTC.

The chain joins TRBV6-5 to TRBJ1-2; TRBD1 matches at 9 bases. This CDR3 is built from 16 residues. Germline V gene sequence: CDR1 MNHEY, CDR2 SVGAGI. Germline trimming cut 1 base from V and 4 bases from J; bases unmatched to any gene: 7. The CDR3 spells CASSYWGQGESYGYTF. As DNA, the CDR3 is TGTGCCAGCAGTTACTGGGGACAGGGCGAAAGCTATGGCTACACCTTC.

The rearrangement joins TRBV2 to TRBJ1-5, with D tentatively TRBD1 (6 bases). CDR3 length equals 15 residues. V lost 10 bases and J lost 7, with 23 bases in between. The germline CDR1 and CDR2 sequences are SNHLY and FYNNEI. CDR3 amino acids: CATQRLGARGQPQHF. CDR3 coding DNA: TGTGCCACCCAGCGGTTGGGGGCGCGCGGACAGCCCCAGCATTTT.